This entry concerns a single T cell receptor beta chain. Antigen: not known. The entry originates in a study of beta chain features in type 1 diabetes. Broader study findings: Researchers report that Type 1 diabetes patients had moderately but significantly shorter TCRB CDR3s across all four CD4+ subsets.

Isolated RNA was reverse transcribed in full, so expressed TCRB transcripts were sequenced. The data were produced by immunoSEQ multiplex PCR, yet TCRdb's version contains in-frame clones alone and is incomplete. Of about 44,000 clones in the sample, over 60% were seen once. V was clipped by 2 bases and J by 14 bases, with 12 bases between them. CDR3 length: 12 residues. Germline CDR1 reads SGHVS; CDR2 reads FQNEAQ. The sequenced sample consisted of Tregs from blood. This clonotype was obtained from a woman between 18 and 30 years old with type 1 diabetes. This chain uses TRBV7-8 with TRBJ2-2, with a tentative D call TRBD2 (6 bases). The CDR3 spells CASSLPSAELFF. CDR3 bases: TGTGCCAGCAGCTTACCTAGCGCTGAACTGTTTTTT.